Following are 23 T cell receptor beta chains from one sample sequenced in a study of control samples from healthy donors and cancer patients. Some clones are missing from TCRdb's copy, which holds only in-frame ones; the method was immunoSEQ multiplex PCR. The table lists 100,000 to 150,000 clones, about 95% of them singletons. The sequenced material came from blood. Every receptor here comes from a man aged 25 to 45 in good health.

This clone was seen a few times. This chain connects TRBV5-4 to TRBJ1-2, with a possible D match to TRBD1 (6 bases). V lost 3 bases, J lost 5 bases, and 23 bases lay in between. Germline V gives CDR1 SGHNT, CDR2 YYREEE (reference sequence). CDR3 length equals 17 residues. CDR3 DNA sequence: TGTGCCAGCAGCTCACTACAGGGTAGGGGGTCTTATTATGGCTACACCTTC. Protein sequence: CASSSLQGRGSYYGYTF.

The chain couples TRBV29-1 to TRBJ1-4, with a weak D call TRBD1 (5 bases). Germline-derived CDR1 and CDR2 are SQVTM and ANQGSEA. The CDR3 contains 13 residues. The V end lost 5 bases, the J end lost 0 bases, and 7 bases lay between the germline ends. CDR3 nucleotides: TGCAGCGTTCGACAGACAACTAATGAAAAACTGTTTTTT. It specifies CSVRQTTNEKLFF.

As DNA, the CDR3 is TGTGCCAGTAGTATCTTTAGGCAGGGCGAAGATGAAAAACTGTTTTTT. Amino acids: CASSIFRQGEDEKLFF. The chain has TRBV19 and TRBJ1-4; maybe TRBD1 (5 bases). The germline CDR1 and CDR2 sequences are LNHDA and SQIVND (reference sequence). CDR3 length equals 16 residues. Trimming cost V 3 bases and J 6 bases, with 17 bases left between them.

The chain has TRBV6-5 and TRBJ1-1; possible D gene TRBD1, 6 bases. The ends were cut back, 4 bases at V and 7 bases at J, with 13 bases in the middle. CDR3 length equals 13 residues. Germline V gene data show CDR1 as MNHEY and CDR2 as SVGAGI. The CDR3 is CASSLGQINEAFF. CDR3 in DNA: TGTGCCAGCAGTTTAGGACAGATTAATGAAGCTTTCTTT.

The CDR3 DNA sequence: TGCGCCAGCAGCCAAGGGCTAGCGGGGGGGCGGCTAGAGACCCAGTACTTC. Translated: CASSQGLAGGRLETQYF. This chain connects TRBV4-3 to TRBJ2-5, with 12 nucleotides matching TRBD2. V shed 1 base, J shed 4 bases, and the junction held 7 bases outside the gene matches. Germline CDR1 LGHNA, CDR2 YSLEER. The CDR3 has 17 residues.

The chain is built from TRBV28 and TRBJ1-5; D is perhaps TRBD1 (5 bases). In germline, CDR1 is MDHEN, CDR2 SYDVKM. V was clipped by 6 bases and J by 7 bases, with 16 bases between them. This CDR3 spans 14 amino acids. For the CDR3, the DNA is TGTGCCAGCAGAGGGCCAGCAGGGTTCCAGCCCCAGCATTTT. Translation gives CASRGPAGFQPQHF.

V gene TRBV7-2 combines with J gene TRBJ1-2; D not resolved. With 1 base removed from V and 4 bases from J, the gap between germline ends came to 10 bases. The CDR3 sequence is 14 residues long. The germline V gene encodes CDR1 SGHTA and CDR2 FQGNSA. In DNA, the CDR3 is TGTGCCAGCAGCTTAGGTCTGACTTCCTATGGCTACACCTTC. Amino acid sequence: CASSLGLTSYGYTF. Supplemented by reference TRBV7-2 and TRBJ1-2, the full variable domain reads GAGVSQSPSNKVTEKGKDVELRCDPISGHTALYWYRQSLGQGLEFLIYFQGNSAPDKSGLPSDRFSAERTGGSVSTLTIQRTQQEDSAVYLCASSLGLTSYGYTFGSGTRLTVV.

The chain employs TRBV5-5 and TRBJ2-3; 7 bases line up with TRBD1. J was trimmed by 2 bases and V by 3 bases; bases with no gene match: 6. The CDR3 has 15 amino acids. The germline V gene encodes CDR1 SGHKS and CDR2 YYEKEE (reference sequence). The CDR3 protein is CASSSLTGYTDTQYF. As DNA, the CDR3 is TGTGCCAGCAGCTCCCTGACAGGGTACACAGATACGCAGTATTTT.

The chain employs TRBV5-1 and TRBJ2-1; 7 nucleotides line up with TRBD2. The V gene's germline CDR1 is SGHRS and CDR2 YFSETQ. V was clipped by 4 bases and J by 9 bases; unmatched bases: 4. CDR3 length equals 12 residues. DNA for the CDR3: TGCGCCAGCAGCACGCCGGGGGGTGAGCAGTTCTTC. Its protein is CASSTPGGEQFF. Supplemented by reference TRBV5-1 and TRBJ2-1, the full variable domain reads KAGVTQTPRYLIKTRGQQVTLSCSPISGHRSVSWYQQTPGQGLQFLFEYFSETQRNKGNFPGRFSGRQFSNSRSEMNVSTLELGDSALYLCASSTPGGEQFFGPGTRLTVL.

This clone was counted a few times. V is TRBV7-2 and J is TRBJ1-5; 9 nucleotides match TRBD1. The CDR3 consists of 16 residues. Germline lookup yields CDR1 SGHTA and CDR2 FQGNSA. With V trimmed by 0 bases and J by 4 bases, 4 bases remained unmatched. CDR3 in DNA: TGTGCCAGCAGCTTAGCTGGGACAGGGACAAATCAGCCCCAGCATTTT. This codes for CASSLAGTGTNQPQHF.

The V gene is TRBV12-3 or TRBV12-4, the J gene TRBJ2-7; D unresolved. Trimming took 0 bases from V and 4 from J, leaving 4 bases between them. This CDR3 contains 12 residues. CDR3: CASSLAPYEQYF. The CDR3 DNA reads TGTGCCAGCAGTTTAGCCCCGTACGAGCAGTACTTC.

V is TRBV10-3 and J is TRBJ2-5; 7 bases align to TRBD2. The CDR3 loop spans 12 amino acids. J lost 5 bases, V lost 6 bases, and 3 bases had no gene match. Germline V gene data show CDR1 as ENHRY and CDR2 as SYGVKD. The CDR3 reads CAISGGSETQYF. The CDR3 DNA is TGTGCCATCAGCGGGGGGTCCGAGACCCAGTACTTC.

This clone has only one observation. The V gene is TRBV7-6, the J gene TRBJ2-5; 10 nucleotides agree with TRBD2. The V segment lost 8 bases and the J segment 1 base; nucleotides outside the gene matches: 10. CDR1 and CDR2 from the germline V gene are SGHVS and FNYEAQ. CDR3 length: 16 amino acids. The DNA of the CDR3 is TGTGCCAGCGAGACGAGTAGCGGGGGGTCCCAAGAGACCCAGTACTTC. Translated: CASETSSGGSQETQYF. The variable domain in full, completed from reference TRBV7-6 and TRBJ2-5, reads GAGVSQSPRYKVTKRGQDVALRCDPISGHVSLYWYRQALGQGPEFLTYFNYEAQQDKSGLPNDRFSAERPEGSISTLTIQRTEQRDSAMYRCASETSSGGSQETQYFGPGTRLLVL.

The chain combines TRBV4-3 with TRBJ2-2, with 15 bases that match TRBD2. J was trimmed by 6 bases and V by 1 base; bases with no gene match: 3. This CDR3 has 17 amino acids. Germline V gives CDR1 LGHNA, CDR2 YSLEER. The CDR3 region is CASSQGRTSGGAGELFF. In DNA form, the CDR3 reads TGCGCCAGCAGCCAAGGCCGGACTAGCGGGGGGGCCGGGGAGCTGTTTTTT.

This chain uses TRBV18 with TRBJ1-6; 9 positions match TRBD1. This CDR3 comprises 13 residues. CDR1 and CDR2 from the germline V gene are KGHSH and LQKENI. V trimming: 5 bases; J trimming: 10 bases; junction bases outside the gene matches: 3. CDR3 nucleotides: TGTGCCAGCTCAAGGGACAGGGACTCACCCCTCCACTTT. Translating it yields CASSRDRDSPLHF. The variable domain in full, with the rest retrieved from reference TRBV18 and TRBJ1-6, is NAGVMQNPRHLVRRRGQEARLRCSPMKGHSHVYWYRQLPEEGLKFMVYLQKENIIDESGMPKERFSAEFPKEGPSILRIQQVVRGDSAAYFCASSRDRDSPLHFGNGTRLTVT.

The chain has TRBV5-1 and TRBJ2-7; D may be TRBD2 (6 bases). The CDR3 contains 16 residues. Trimming left V 4 bases short and J 4 bases short, with 21 bases between. Germline CDR1 reads SGHRS; CDR2 reads YFSETQ. This chain's CDR3 is CASSPGGWGFQYEQYF. The CDR3 region has the DNA TGCGCCAGCAGCCCAGGAGGGTGGGGGTTCCAGTACGAGCAGTACTTC. Combining the CDR3 with reference TRBV5-1 and TRBJ2-7 gives the whole variable domain KAGVTQTPRYLIKTRGQQVTLSCSPISGHRSVSWYQQTPGQGLQFLFEYFSETQRNKGNFPGRFSGRQFSNSRSEMNVSTLELGDSALYLCASSPGGWGFQYEQYFGPGTRLTVT.

V gene TRBV6-6 combines with J gene TRBJ2-7; D gene unclear. The germline V gene encodes CDR1 MNHNY and CDR2 SVGAGI (reference sequence). The V end lost 5 bases, the J end lost 6 bases, and 17 bases lay between the germline ends. The CDR3 spans 14 residues. The CDR3 loop is CASSPTGIRSEQYF. DNA of the CDR3: TGTGCCAGCAGTCCTACGGGCATTCGCAGCGAGCAGTACTTC.

This chain links TRBV5-1 with TRBJ2-1; perhaps TRBD2 as D (7 bases). V gave up 0 bases and J gave up 4 bases, with 11 bases separating them. This CDR3 region has 15 residues. The germline gives CDR1 SGHRS, CDR2 YFSETQ. This CDR3 reads CASSLVGGDYNEQFF. The CDR3 DNA reads TGCGCCAGCAGCTTGGTAGGGGGGGATTACAATGAGCAGTTCTTC.

The chain employs TRBV5-1 and TRBJ2-1; D not certain. V was cut by 2 bases and J by 8 bases, with 8 bases left in between. Germline values: CDR1 SGHRS, CDR2 YFSETQ. The length of the CDR3 is 12 residues. The CDR3 region is CASSLTGDEQFF. The CDR3 region has the DNA TGCGCCAGCAGCTTAACCGGAGATGAGCAGTTCTTC.

The genes are TRBV19 and TRBJ2-4; TRBD1 aligns across 9 bases. CDR1 LNHDA and CDR2 SQIVND come from the germline V gene (reference sequence). The ends lost 5 bases at V and 8 bases at J; junction bases unmatched: 10. The CDR3 is 15 amino acids. The CDR3 coding sequence is TGTGCCAGTAGTGCCGCCGGGACAGGGAGGCACATTCAGTACTTC. Encoded protein: CASSAAGTGRHIQYF.

This chain uses TRBV29-1 with TRBJ2-7, with 9 bases that match TRBD1. Per germline, CDR1 SQVTM and CDR2 ANQGSEA. The V gene end was trimmed by 6 bases and the J gene end by 3 bases; junction bases not matched to a gene: 3. This CDR3 has 12 amino acids. The CDR3 coding sequence is TGCAGCGTCCGGGACAGGGACTACGAGCAGTACTTC. As protein: CSVRDRDYEQYF.

The V and J genes are TRBV27 and TRBJ1-4; D may be TRBD1 (6 bases). The CDR3 totals 14 residues. CDR1 MNHEY and CDR2 SMNVEV come from the germline V gene (reference sequence). Trimming cost V 8 bases and J 8 bases, with 18 bases left between them. DNA for the CDR3: TGTGCCAGCCGCACTCAGGGGTATCACGAAAAACTGTTTTTT. This codes for CASRTQGYHEKLFF.

V and J are TRBV6-5 and TRBJ2-2; D call uncertain. The germline V and J ends were trimmed by 1 base and 3 bases, with 9 bases remaining between them. CDR1 and CDR2 (germline): MNHEY, SVGAGI. The length of the CDR3 is 15 residues. CDR3 sequence: CASSYLGSYTGELFF. The CDR3 DNA reads as TGTGCCAGCAGTTACTTAGGAAGTTACACCGGGGAGCTGTTTTTT.